One and the same sample provided the 5 T cell receptor beta chains below, sequenced in a study of Graves' ophthalmopathy and Graves' hyperthyroidism. Amplification targeted the TCR beta CDR3 regions, with RNA transcripts as the source material. HTBI-primed first-round RT-PCR preceded second-round multiplex PCR. TCRdb recomputed calls from the multiplex PCR reads with MiXCR, one row per CDR3 protein. The table has hundreds of thousands of distinct CDR3 sequences, 22% seen once. The sequencing input was peripheral blood. The receptors originated from a young woman with stable Graves' hyperthyroidism. Some clones in this sample may be carry-over from other donors' samples.

This clonotype was detected ten times or more. V gene TRBV15 combines with J gene TRBJ2-5, with D uncertain. Trimming cost V 1 base and J 1 base, with 7 bases left between them. The CDR3 consists of 14 residues. Germline V gene lookup returns CDR1 LNHNV and CDR2 YYDKDF (reference sequence). CDR3 nucleotides: TGTGCCACCAGCAGAGCTACAACCCAAGAGACCCAGTACTTC. Its protein is CATSRATTQETQYF.

The V gene is TRBV30, the J gene TRBJ1-1; D call uncertain. The V end was cut by 4 bases, the J end by 1 base, with 7 bases between. Germline CDR1 and CDR2: GTSNPN and SVGIG (reference sequence). The CDR3 extends over 12 amino acids. The CDR3 sequence is CAWTLGNTEAFF. The DNA of the CDR3 is TGTGCCTGGACCCTAGGGAACACTGAAGCTTTCTTT. The variable domain in full, with the rest retrieved from reference TRBV30 and TRBJ1-1, is SQTIHQWPATLVQPVGSPLSLECTVEGTSNPNLYWYRQAAGRGLQLLFYSVGIGQISSEVPQNLSASRPQDRQFILSSKKLLLSDSGFYLCAWTLGNTEAFFGQGTRLTVV.

This clonotype appeared many times. The chain is built from TRBV4-1 and TRBJ2-7; tentatively, D is TRBD1 (5 bases). The CDR3 totals 13 residues. The V gene's germline CDR1 is MGHRA and CDR2 YSYEKL. V was shortened by 1 base and J by 6 bases, with 10 bases between the two germline ends. Here the CDR3 reads CASSQGRGGEQYF. CDR3 nucleotides: TGCGCCAGCAGCCAAGGTAGGGGTGGCGAGCAGTACTTC.

This clonotype was detected ten times or more. V gene TRBV12-3 or TRBV12-4 combines with J gene TRBJ2-7; TRBD2 is a possible D gene (6 bases). This CDR3 region has 14 residues. V lost 0 bases and J lost 5, with 11 bases in between. CDR3 in amino acids: CASSLARGSHEQYF. For the CDR3, the DNA is TGTGCCAGCAGTTTAGCGCGGGGAAGTCACGAGCAGTACTTC.

Concerning this clonotype: One end of the junction fails to match germline, which may point to a read error. This chain joins TRBV2 and TRBJ1-1; D gene ambiguous. Germline CDR1 SNHLY, CDR2 FYNNEI. CDR3 length: 8 residues. CDR3 nucleotide sequence: TGTGCCAGCAACCGAGTCGTCTTT. Amino acids: CASNRVVF.